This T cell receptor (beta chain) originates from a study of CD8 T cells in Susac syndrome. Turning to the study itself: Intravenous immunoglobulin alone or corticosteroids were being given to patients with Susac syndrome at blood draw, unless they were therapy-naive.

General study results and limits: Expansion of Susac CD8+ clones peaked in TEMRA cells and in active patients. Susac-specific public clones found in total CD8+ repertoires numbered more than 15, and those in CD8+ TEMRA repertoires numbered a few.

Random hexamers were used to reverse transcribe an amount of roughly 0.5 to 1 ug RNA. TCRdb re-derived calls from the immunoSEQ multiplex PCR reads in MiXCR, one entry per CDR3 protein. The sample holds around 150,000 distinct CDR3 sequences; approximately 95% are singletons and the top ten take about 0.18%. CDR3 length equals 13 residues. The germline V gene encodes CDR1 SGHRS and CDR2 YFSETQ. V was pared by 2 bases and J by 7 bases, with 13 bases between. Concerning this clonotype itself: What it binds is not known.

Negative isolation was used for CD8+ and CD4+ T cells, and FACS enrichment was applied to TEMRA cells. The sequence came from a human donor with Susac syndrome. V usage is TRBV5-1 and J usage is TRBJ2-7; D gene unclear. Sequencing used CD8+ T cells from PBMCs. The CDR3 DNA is TGCGCCAGCAGCTTACTCCCTGCGGATGAGCAGTACTTC. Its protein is CASSLLPADEQYF.